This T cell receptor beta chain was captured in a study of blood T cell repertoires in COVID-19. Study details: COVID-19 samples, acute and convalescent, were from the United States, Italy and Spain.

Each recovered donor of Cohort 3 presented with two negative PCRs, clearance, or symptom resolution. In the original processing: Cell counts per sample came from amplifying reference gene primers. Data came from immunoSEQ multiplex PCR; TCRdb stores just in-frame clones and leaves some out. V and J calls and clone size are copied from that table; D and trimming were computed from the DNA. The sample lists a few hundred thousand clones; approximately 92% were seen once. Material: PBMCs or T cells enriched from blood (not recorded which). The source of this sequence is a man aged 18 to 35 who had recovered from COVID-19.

The CDR3 bases are TGTGCCAGCAGTCGCAGGGCCTCCCGCACAGATACGCAGTATTTT. It yields the protein CASSRRASRTDTQYF. The chain combines TRBV2 with TRBJ2-3; TRBD1 might be the D (5 bases). V was pared by 5 bases and J by 1 base, with 13 bases between. CDR3 length: 15 amino acids. Germline lookup yields CDR1 SNHLY and CDR2 FYNNEI.